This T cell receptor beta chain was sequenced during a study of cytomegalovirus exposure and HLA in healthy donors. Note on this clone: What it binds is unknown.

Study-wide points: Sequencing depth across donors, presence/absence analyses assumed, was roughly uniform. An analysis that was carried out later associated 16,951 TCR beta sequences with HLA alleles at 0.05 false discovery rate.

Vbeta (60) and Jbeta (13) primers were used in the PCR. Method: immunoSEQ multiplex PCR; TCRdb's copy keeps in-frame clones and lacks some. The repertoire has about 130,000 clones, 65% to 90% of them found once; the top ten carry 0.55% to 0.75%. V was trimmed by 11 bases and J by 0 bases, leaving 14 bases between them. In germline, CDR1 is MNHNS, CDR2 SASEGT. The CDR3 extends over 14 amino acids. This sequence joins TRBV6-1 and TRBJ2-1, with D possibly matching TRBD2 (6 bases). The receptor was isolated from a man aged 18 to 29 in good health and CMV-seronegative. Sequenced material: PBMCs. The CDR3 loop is CAGGGEVSYNEQFF. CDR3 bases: TGTGCCGGGGGAGGTGAGGTCTCCTACAATGAGCAGTTCTTC.